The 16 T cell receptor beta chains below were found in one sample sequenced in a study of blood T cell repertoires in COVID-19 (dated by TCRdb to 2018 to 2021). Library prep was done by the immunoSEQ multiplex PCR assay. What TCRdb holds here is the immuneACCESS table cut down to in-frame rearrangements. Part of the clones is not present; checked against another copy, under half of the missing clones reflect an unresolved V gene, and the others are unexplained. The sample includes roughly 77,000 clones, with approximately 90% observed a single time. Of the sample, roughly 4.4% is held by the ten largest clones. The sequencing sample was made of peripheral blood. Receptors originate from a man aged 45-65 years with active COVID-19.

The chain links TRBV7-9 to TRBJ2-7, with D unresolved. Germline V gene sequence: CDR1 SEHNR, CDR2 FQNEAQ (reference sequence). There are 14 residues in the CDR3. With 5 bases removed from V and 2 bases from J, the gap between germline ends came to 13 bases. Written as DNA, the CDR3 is TGTGCCAGCAGCCATGCATTTAGTACCTACGAGCAGTACTTC. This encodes CASSHAFSTYEQYF.

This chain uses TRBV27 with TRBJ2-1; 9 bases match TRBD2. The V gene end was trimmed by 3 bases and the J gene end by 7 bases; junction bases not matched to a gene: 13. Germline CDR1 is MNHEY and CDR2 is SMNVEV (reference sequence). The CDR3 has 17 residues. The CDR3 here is CASSFPAGGVGENEQFF. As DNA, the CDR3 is TGTGCCAGCAGTTTCCCGGCGGGAGGGGTAGGAGAAAATGAGCAGTTCTTC.

This chain's CDR3 is CAIARAGETDTQYF. The CDR3 DNA is TGTGCCATAGCCCGGGCGGGAGAAACAGATACGCAGTATTTT. The chain carries TRBV10-3 and TRBJ2-3; 7 bases match TRBD2. CDR3 size: 14 residues. Germline CDR1 reads ENHRY; CDR2 reads SYGVKD. After removal of 9 bases from V and 3 bases from J, the junction contained 9 bases not matched to a gene.

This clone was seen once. In DNA, the CDR3 is TGTGCCAGCAGCCCCGCCAGGGGCGGCTACACCTTC. This codes for CASSPARGGYTF. The rearrangement uses TRBV9 and TRBJ1-2; D might be TRBD1 (6 bases). Germline assignment: CDR1 SGDLS and CDR2 YYNGEE. The CDR3 extends over 12 amino acids. Trimming cost V 4 bases and J 8 bases, with 12 bases left between them.

CDR3 in DNA: TGTGCCAGCAGTTTCACTCGAGATGAAAAACTGTTTTTT. This encodes CASSFTRDEKLFF. The chain recombines TRBV28 with TRBJ1-4; D gene ambiguous. The CDR3 consists of 13 residues. The germline V gene encodes CDR1 MDHEN and CDR2 SYDVKM. The V and J ends lost 3 bases and 6 bases respectively, with 8 bases between them.

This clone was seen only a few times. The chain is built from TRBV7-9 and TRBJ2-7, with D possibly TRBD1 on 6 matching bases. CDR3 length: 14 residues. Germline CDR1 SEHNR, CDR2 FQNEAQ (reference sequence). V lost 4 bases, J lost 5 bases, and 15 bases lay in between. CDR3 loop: CASSSLRGSHEQYF. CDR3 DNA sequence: TGTGCCAGCAGCTCCCTAAGGGGGTCGCACGAGCAGTACTTC.

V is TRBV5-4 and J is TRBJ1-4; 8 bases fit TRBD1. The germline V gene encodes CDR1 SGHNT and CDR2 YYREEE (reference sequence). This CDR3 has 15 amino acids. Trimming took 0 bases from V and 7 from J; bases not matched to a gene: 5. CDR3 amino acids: CASSLDQGAFEKLFF. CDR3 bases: TGTGCCAGCAGCTTGGACCAGGGGGCATTTGAAAAACTGTTTTTT.

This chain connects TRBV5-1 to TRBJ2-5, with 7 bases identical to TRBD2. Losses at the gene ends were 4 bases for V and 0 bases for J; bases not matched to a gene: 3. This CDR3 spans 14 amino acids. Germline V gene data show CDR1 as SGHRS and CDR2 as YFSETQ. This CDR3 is CASSPGTNQETQYF. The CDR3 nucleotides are TGCGCCAGCAGCCCGGGGACTAACCAAGAGACCCAGTACTTC.

The CDR3 nucleotides read TGTGCCAGCAGTTTCGACAGGTTAAATTCACCCCTCCACTTT. As protein: CASSFDRLNSPLHF. The chain couples TRBV6-5 to TRBJ1-6, with D perhaps matching TRBD1 (6 bases). The ends were cut back, 4 bases at V and 7 bases at J, with 11 bases in the middle. This CDR3 has 14 amino acids. From germline, CDR1 is MNHEY and CDR2 SVGAGI.

The CDR3 region is CASSYEKHTEAFF. CDR3 bases: TGTGCCAGCAGTTATGAAAAGCACACTGAAGCTTTCTTT. This chain links TRBV6-6 with TRBJ1-1; no clear D. The CDR3 is made up of 13 amino acids. Germline CDR1 is MNHNY and CDR2 is SVGAGI (reference sequence). V gave up 3 bases and J gave up 3 bases, with 8 bases separating them.

The CDR3 reads CASSLPLMGATDTQYF. As DNA, the CDR3 is TGTGCCAGCAGCTTACCCCTTATGGGCGCCACAGATACGCAGTATTTT. This sequence joins TRBV7-6 and TRBJ2-3; D is unclear. Germline loops: CDR1 SGHVS, CDR2 FNYEAQ. Trimming stripped 2 bases from V and 2 bases from J, with 14 bases between. The CDR3 is 16 residues long.

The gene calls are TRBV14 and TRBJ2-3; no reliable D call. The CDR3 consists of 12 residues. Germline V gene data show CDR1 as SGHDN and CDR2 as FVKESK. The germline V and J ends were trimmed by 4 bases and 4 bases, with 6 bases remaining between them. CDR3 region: CASSRDADTQYF. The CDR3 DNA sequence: TGTGCCAGCAGCCGAGACGCAGATACGCAGTATTTT.

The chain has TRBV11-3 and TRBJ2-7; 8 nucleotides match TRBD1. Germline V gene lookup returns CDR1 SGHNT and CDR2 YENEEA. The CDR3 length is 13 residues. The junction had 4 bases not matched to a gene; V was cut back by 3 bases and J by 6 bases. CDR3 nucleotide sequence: TGTGCCAGCAGCTTCGGACAGGGTGGCGAGCAGTACTTC. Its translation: CASSFGQGGEQYF.

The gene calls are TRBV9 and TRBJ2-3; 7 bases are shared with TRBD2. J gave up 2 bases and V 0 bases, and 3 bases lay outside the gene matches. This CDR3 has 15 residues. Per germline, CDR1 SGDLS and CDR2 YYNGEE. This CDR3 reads CASSVVSGTTDTQYF. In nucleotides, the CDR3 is TGTGCCAGCAGCGTAGTGAGCGGGACCACAGATACGCAGTATTTT.

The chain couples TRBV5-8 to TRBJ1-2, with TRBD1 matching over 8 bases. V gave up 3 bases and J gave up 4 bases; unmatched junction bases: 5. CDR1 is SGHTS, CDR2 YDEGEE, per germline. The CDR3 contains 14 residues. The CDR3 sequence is CASSSGQGSYGYTF. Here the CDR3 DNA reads TGTGCCAGCAGCTCCGGACAGGGAAGCTATGGCTACACCTTC.

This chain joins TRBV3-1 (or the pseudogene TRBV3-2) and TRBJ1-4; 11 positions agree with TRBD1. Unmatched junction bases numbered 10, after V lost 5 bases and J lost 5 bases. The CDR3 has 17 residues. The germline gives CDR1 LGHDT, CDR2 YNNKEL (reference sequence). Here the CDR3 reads CASSSWTGGGANEKLFF. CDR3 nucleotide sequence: TGTGCCAGCAGCTCCTGGACAGGGGGCGGAGCAAATGAAAAACTGTTTTTT.